The 7 T cell receptor beta chains given below trace back to one sample, sequenced in a study of cytomegalovirus exposure and HLA in healthy donors. The primer mix had 60 Vbeta and 13 Jbeta primers. TCRdb keeps only in-frame clones here, not all; method: immunoSEQ multiplex PCR. The sample has 150,000 to 200,000 clones, approximately 80% seen once. The sequenced sample was PBMCs. All receptors come from a girl between 5 and 17 years old in good health and CMV-seropositive.

V gene TRBV5-6 combines with J gene TRBJ2-1, with 9 bases that match TRBD2. This CDR3 is 16 amino acids long. The germline V gene has CDR1 SGHDT and CDR2 YYEEEE. The J segment lost 7 bases and the V segment lost 1 base, leaving 9 bases of the junction unmatched. CDR3 nucleotides: TGTGCCAGCAGCTTGAGAGGGACTAGCAAAGGGAATGAGCAGTTCTTC. Translated: CASSLRGTSKGNEQFF.

This sequence joins TRBV10-3 and TRBJ2-1; D is possibly TRBD1 (5 bases). Germline CDR1 is ENHRY and CDR2 is SYGVKD. The CDR3 spans 12 residues. Deletions cut 4 bases from V and 4 bases from J, with 5 bases between. CDR3 sequence: CAISGQYNEQFF. The DNA of the CDR3 is TGTGCCATCAGTGGACAGTACAATGAGCAGTTCTTC.

This clone appeared a single time. This chain joins TRBV7-9 and TRBJ2-5; D gene uncertain. V was cut by 7 bases and J by 10 bases, with 13 bases left in between. The CDR3 runs to 11 residues. CDR1 SEHNR and CDR2 FQNEAQ come from the germline V gene (reference sequence). The CDR3 sequence: CASTSGSGQYF. Written as DNA, the CDR3 is TGTGCCAGCACCTCAGGTTCAGGCCAGTACTTC.

The chain is built from TRBV2 and TRBJ2-3; TRBD1 is a possible D gene (5 bases). Germline assignment: CDR1 SNHLY and CDR2 FYNNEI. The CDR3 runs 10 residues. The CDR3 loop reads CGLGRDTQYF. The CDR3 DNA is TGTGGATTGGGGCGGGATACGCAGTATTTT.

The rearrangement joins TRBV6-5 to TRBJ2-7, with D perhaps matching TRBD2 (6 bases). This CDR3 is built from 14 residues. Trimming stripped 5 bases from V and 0 bases from J, with 11 bases between. CDR1 and CDR2 from the germline V gene are MNHEY and SVGAGI. The CDR3, as DNA: TGTGCCAGCAGTAGGCTTAGCGGCTCCTACGAGCAGTACTTC. The encoded protein is CASSRLSGSYEQYF.

The chain carries TRBV18 and TRBJ1-1; D might be TRBD1 (5 bases). The CDR3 is 15 residues long. Germline CDR1 is KGHSH and CDR2 is LQKENI. Deletions cut 3 bases from V and 0 bases from J, with 11 bases between. The CDR3: CASSPATVLNTEAFF. The CDR3 DNA reads as TGTGCCAGCTCACCCGCGACAGTTTTGAACACTGAAGCTTTCTTT.

The V call is TRBV18, the J call TRBJ1-1, with TRBD1 matching over 10 bases. Germline lookup yields CDR1 KGHSH and CDR2 LQKENI. Unmatched junction bases numbered 8, after V lost 6 bases and J lost 4 bases. The CDR3 consists of 15 residues. The CDR3 DNA follows: TGTGCCAGCTCGCAGACAGGGGGCAAAGGCACTGAAGCTTTCTTT. Translating gives CASSQTGGKGTEAFF.